Below are 2 T cell receptor beta chains sequenced from a single sample in a study of blood T cell repertoires in COVID-19. Repertoires were generated with immunoSEQ multiplex PCR, while TCRdb's copy carries only in-frame clones and drops some. The sample includes roughly 130,000 clones, over 80% seen only once; the top ten take 3.5% to 4%. Sequencing was carried out using PBMCs or T cells enriched from blood (not recorded which). The receptors were sampled from a woman in her 30s who had recovered from COVID-19.

This sequence joins TRBV28 and TRBJ2-5, with 7 bases identical to TRBD1. Germline loops: CDR1 MDHEN, CDR2 SYDVKM. The V gene end was trimmed by 4 bases and the J gene end by 12 bases; junction bases not matched to a gene: 5. The CDR3 covers 11 residues. The CDR3 bases are TGTGCCAGCAGTTATACCGGGACAGAGTACTTC. Residues: CASSYTGTEYF.

The V gene is TRBV11-1, the J gene TRBJ1-6; D remains ambiguous. This CDR3 spans 15 amino acids. V lost 0 bases and J 6 bases, leaving 9 bases between the germline ends. The germline V gene has CDR1 SGHAT and CDR2 FQDESV (reference sequence). In DNA, the CDR3 is TGTGCCAGCAGCTTAGCGCTAGGCGCTAATTCACCCCTCCACTTT. Translated: CASSLALGANSPLHF.